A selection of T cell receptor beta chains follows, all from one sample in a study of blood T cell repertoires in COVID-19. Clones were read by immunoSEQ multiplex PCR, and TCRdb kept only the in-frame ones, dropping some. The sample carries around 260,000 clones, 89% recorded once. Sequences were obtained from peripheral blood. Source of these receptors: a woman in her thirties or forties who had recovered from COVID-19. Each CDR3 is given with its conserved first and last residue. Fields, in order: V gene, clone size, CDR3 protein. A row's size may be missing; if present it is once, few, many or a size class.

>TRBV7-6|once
CASSPPGQRYEKLFF
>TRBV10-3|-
CAISGDRDLEKLFF
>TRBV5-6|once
CASSSTGTVDEQYF
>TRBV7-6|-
CASSLYQGAQETQYF
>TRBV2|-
CASSESASGRADTQYF
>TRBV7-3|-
CASSFEMNTEAFF
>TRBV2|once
CATPRGESYNEQFF
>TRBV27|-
CASSFGLAGVETQYF
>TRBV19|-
CASSIDRYTGELFF
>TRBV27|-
CASNSQINEQFF
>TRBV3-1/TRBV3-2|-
CASSQGGDYSYEQYF
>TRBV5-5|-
CASSLTLAGAETQYF
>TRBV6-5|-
CASKIPLGGYTF
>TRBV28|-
CAILPTSAYTDTQYF
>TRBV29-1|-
CSVATGQGANEQFF
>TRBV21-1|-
CASSTKGGQDLNQPQHF
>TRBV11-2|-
CASSLDSAPRGEKLFF
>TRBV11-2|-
CASSHLAGTLTGELFF
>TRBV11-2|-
CASSSTGTSNYEQYF
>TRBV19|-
CASSIGSGETGELFF
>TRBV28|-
CASSLTSGGYYEQYF
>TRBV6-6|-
CASTKRDSPLHF
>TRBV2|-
CASSGTASWLPSGSYEQYF
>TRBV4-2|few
CASSQEGGEGYNEQFF
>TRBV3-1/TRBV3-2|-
CASSPRTGVGNTEAFF
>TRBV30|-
CAWQSDREGDSPLHF
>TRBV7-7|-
CASSLGLAGVQETQYF
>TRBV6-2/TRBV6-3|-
CASSGSENEQFF
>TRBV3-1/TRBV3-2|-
CASSQNINAYEQYF
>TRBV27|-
CASRKAERGEQYF
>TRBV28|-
CASSLSGGGLAKNIQYF
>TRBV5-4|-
CASSPEPGAYEQYF
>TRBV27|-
CASSLSQGAPLYNEQFF
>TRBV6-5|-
CASSYSGGSGFHEQYF
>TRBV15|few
CATSRDPGSANEQYF
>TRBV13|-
CASSLERRGGTQYF
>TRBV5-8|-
CASSLGDRGLTEAFF
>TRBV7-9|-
CASSPGLYGYTF
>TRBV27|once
CASSYSRGGQAFF
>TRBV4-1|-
CASSQEYGTSGRDTQYF
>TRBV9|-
CASSAEPGQQGYGYTF
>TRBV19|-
CASNPTGATNSPLHF
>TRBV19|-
CASSILLPGQGNTEAFF
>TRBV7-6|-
CASSLGAGGNYGYTF
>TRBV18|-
CASSPQGTGDSEAFF
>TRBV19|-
CASSIQTGPNSPLHF
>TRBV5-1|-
CASSPGGGSQETQYF
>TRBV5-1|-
CASSLGGPSLDTQYF
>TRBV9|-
CASSPPLSGSGRNEQFF
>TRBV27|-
CASRPGGEGTDTQYF
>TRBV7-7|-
CASSLGPLAGGTGELFF